The present TCR beta chain was sequenced within a study of cytomegalovirus exposure and HLA in healthy donors (dated 2017 in TCRdb). Study-wide context: An earlier analysis of roughly 500 of the donors reported approximately 280 Gb of sequence data and approximately 120 million unique TCR beta sequences obtained from about 200 million T cells. HLA typing included class I and class II loci at four-digit resolution. The T cell repertoires of 670 or so subjects were profiled by immunosequencing and related to cytomegalovirus serostatus. The aim of the study was to test whether cataloging public T cell receptors could identify signatures of past pathogen exposure. All discovery cohort repertoires had been generated using a single sequencing platform. The genetic ancestry cluster associated with self-reported Caucasian donors included around four fifths of the 398 genotyped donors. Typing coverage differed by locus: A, B, C, DRB1 and DQB1 were typed in roughly 629-640 donors, DQA1 in about 510, DPA1 in approximately 610, and DPB1 in just under 490. Because of strong linkage in the cohort, roughly five DR-DQ haplotypes were treated as single units for association and clustering. Among 398 genotyped donors of the cohort, an average of about 220,000 unique TCR beta nucleotide sequences was sequenced per donor, of which about 19% were non-productive. A later genetic analysis took genome-wide SNP genotypes for about 65% of the 666 donors and used that subset as a discovery cohort. Donor age, sex, ethnicity and CMV serostatus were collected together with the repertoire data. High-throughput TCR immunosequencing, statistical association of individual TCRs with disease status, and machine learning were combined to predict cytomegalovirus infection status. In addition to the first cohort of roughly 700 subjects, a separate validation cohort of 120 different subjects was used. An early release that covered about 600 HLA-typed donors contained around 330 gigabases of sequencing data and tens of millions of unique TCR sequences. To study patterns of TCR occurrence, a later analysis re-analyzed previously published TCR beta repertoires from around 700 donors and added high-resolution HLA genotyping. Rather than using new phenotypic data, the later analysis identified candidate immune exposures from TCR beta sequences and from how often those sequences occurred across donors. An earlier analysis of around 580 of the donors used high-throughput TCR beta sequencing to judge whether each TCR beta V gene segment behaved as functional or pseudogenic. Study-level results and caveats: The classifier was reported to diagnose cytomegalovirus status with high specificity and sensitivity in both the original and validation cohorts. Correlated functional status among segregating V segments might reflect linkage disequilibrium, but an unknown experimental factor could not be ruled out. In a later genetic analysis, a missense DCLRE1C variant was associated with V-gene and J-gene trimming of TCR beta chains, and the association was replicated in an independent cohort. In a later analysis, HLA-associated TCR beta chains showed more clonal expansion and lower generation probabilities than non-associated chains that were equally common. When HLA alleles, especially DR and DQ, strongly co-occurred, attributing TCR associations to individual alleles was difficult. A later genetic analysis reported fewer N-insertions in productive TCRs among donors in an Asian-associated ancestry cluster than the roughly 620-donor mean. The earlier analysis of 587 of the donors excluded about 16 rarely observed V segments, including chromosome 9 orphons, because counts were too low. Broadly in line with IMGT annotations, most TCR beta V segments showed up in productive rearrangements about 87% or about 30% of the time in an earlier analysis of around 600 of the donors. Most TCR sequences were observed very rarely across donors, whereas some public TCRs were present in many individuals. A group of highly shared sequence variants was considered likely to be a technical artifact of the sequencing pipeline. In vitro tests confirmed that a few of the cytomegalovirus-associated TCR beta chains recognize cytomegalovirus antigens. This cohort had only TCR beta chains sequenced, and the lack of alpha or paired-chain data limited which features could be detected. Immune exposure information for the cohort was limited to CMV serostatus. A total of 150 to 200 TCR beta chains were listed by the study as associated with cytomegalovirus. A later analysis found that TCR association rates varied across HLA loci, with DRB1 alleles showing the most associated TCRs and HLA-C alleles the fewest. Presence/absence analyses assumed roughly uniform sequencing depth across donors, an assumption that may not hold. Most CMV-associated TCR beta chains appeared to be HLA-restricted in a later analysis, and the HLA associations seemed to be driven largely by CMV exposure. Because HLA typing was missing for some donors at each locus, association tests included only the typed subset. Several of the top co-occurrence clusters appeared to be linked to parvovirus B19, influenza, CMV and Epstein-Barr virus, according to a later analysis. A later analysis associated roughly 17,000 TCR beta sequences with specific HLA alleles at a false discovery rate of 0.05. According to the authors, the approach could potentially be generalized to other disease states and immunological phenotypes. A further reported finding was that TCR beta sequences accurately predicted the HLA-A and HLA-B alleles for most subjects in the first cohort.

Library prep was done by the immunoSEQ multiplex PCR assay. A mixture of 60 forward primers for TCR Vbeta segments and 13 reverse primers for TCR Jbeta segments was used in the multiplex PCR. A multiplex PCR assay on genomic DNA amplified the CDR3 region of rearranged TCR beta genes. Amplified TCR beta libraries were sequenced as 87-base-pair reads on the Illumina HiSeq System. The study's own analysis went as follows. Across the 500 to 700 repertoires, a later analysis counted roughly 77 million unique TCR beta chains, around 11 million of which were shared by at least two donors. To remove PCR and sequencing errors, raw reads were error-corrected and collapsed into unique sequences using a nearest-neighbor algorithm that merged closely related sequences. Alignment of CDR3 sequences to IMGT reference sequences was used to assign V, D and J gene segments. Each retained sequence needed at least a six-nucleotide match to both a V gene segment and a J gene segment. Rearrangements were classified as productive when the CDR3 lacked stop codons and remained in frame with V and J, and all other rearrangements were classified as non-productive. CDR3 was defined by IMGT convention, running from the second conserved V-encoded cysteine to the conserved J-encoded phenylalanine. The earlier analysis of roughly 590 of the donors excluded sequences that lacked an unambiguous match to a single V gene segment. An earlier analysis of a few hundred of the donors called V segments functional above 56.7% productive rearrangements and segregating when the between-donor standard deviation exceeded 5%. To diagnose cytomegalovirus status from the catalog of TCR beta chain sequences, a statistical classification framework was built. A later analysis assigned V and J genes by comparing TCR nucleotide sequences with IMGT/GENE-DB human TR gene sequences. In a later analysis, CDR3 sequences and most-parsimonious VDJ recombination scenarios were assigned using the TCRdist pipeline. A later analysis defined each TCR beta chain by its CDR3 amino acid sequence plus V-gene family, and excluded reads lacking a unique V-gene family. A later analysis removed 592 highly shared, low-generation-probability nucleotide sequences to deal with suspected cross-contamination and a sequencing artifact. For each public chain, a later analysis derived a clonal expansion index from normalized ranks of inferred template counts within each repertoire. In a later analysis, generation probabilities were computed using a VDJ recombination model fitted to out-of-frame rearrangements, and the results were checked against IGoR. Hypergeometric tests were used in a later analysis to score TCR-TCR, TCR-HLA and TCR-CMV co-occurrence, with a repertoire-size bias correction applied to the TCR pairs. False discovery rates were estimated in a later analysis by permuting HLA or CMV assignments 20 times. In a later analysis, co-occurring TCRs were grouped with DBSCAN, and TCRdist sequence similarity was added when clustering was performed within HLA-allele-positive subsets. Repertoires with fewer than 30,000 or more than 120,000 public chains, plus five repertoires with anomalous nucleotide sharing, were excluded from co-occurrence clustering. In TCRdb, the immuneACCESS table is reduced to in-frame sequences with V and J assigned. These tables do not hold every clone; where another copy was compared, an unresolved V gene accounts for under half, and the others remain unexplained. V, J and clone size were drawn from that table, and D and trimming were deduced from the DNA. Counted in this sample were about 190,000 clones; 65% to 90% of them appeared once. The ten biggest clones cover around 0.34% of the sample.

A remark on this clone: What antigen it recognizes has not been identified. No per-base quality is available; no much larger clone lies one base away.

The cohort consisted of some 730 healthy bone marrow donors. At the time of sampling, all cohort members were nominally healthy, though unrecorded immune exposures were likely present. The donor tested CMV seronegative, placing the donor among the 350 or so seronegative members of the cohort. A peripheral blood sample was collected from each donor, and TCR beta sequencing was performed on peripheral blood mononuclear cells. Genomic DNA was extracted from the blood cell samples with the Qiagen DNeasy Blood Extraction Kit. The clonotype originates from a woman aged 25 to 45 in good health and CMV-seronegative. Sequenced input: PBMCs.

Read as DNA, the sequence is TGCAGCGTTGAAGACACTCCCGACGGCGGCACCAACTATGGCTACACCTTC. It codes for CSVEDTPDGGTNYGYTF. Rearrangement joined TRBV29-1 to TRBJ1-2; a confident D gene designation cannot be given. In the germline V gene, CDR1 corresponds to SQVTM and CDR2 to ANQGSEA. Relative to germline, V is 0 bases shorter and J is 2 bases shorter, with 19 bases between their ends. The CDR3 starts with the cysteine, ends with the phenylalanine, and has 17 residues. Only the CDR3 portion is preserved as DNA: 51 bases, with reading frame beginning at the first base.